Listed here are 32 T cell receptor beta chains from one sample, sequenced in a study of blood T cell repertoires in COVID-19 (TCRdb year 2020). Library preparation employed the immunoSEQ multiplex PCR assay. TCRdb obtained this table from immuneACCESS and retained in-frame rearrangements with V and J assigned. These tables miss some clones; where compared with another copy, unresolved V genes account for less than half of the shortfall, and the remainder is unexplained. The sample table lists under 20,000 clones, 87% of them with a count of one. The top ten hold around 7.1% of the sample. Input material: peripheral blood. These receptors originate from a human donor with active COVID-19. The donor label of this sample is uncertain.

The chain uses TRBV29-1 and TRBJ1-1, with TRBD1 as a possible D gene (5 bases). V lost 4 bases, J lost 0 bases, and 9 bases lay in between. Germline CDR1 reads SQVTM; CDR2 reads ANQGSEA. CDR3 length equals 13 residues. CDR3 loop: CSVVRQLNTEAFF. CDR3 in DNA: TGCAGCGTTGTTCGACAGCTGAACACTGAAGCTTTCTTT.

V and J are TRBV19 and TRBJ2-3, with 8 bases aligning to TRBD2. CDR1 is LNHDA, CDR2 SQIVND, per germline (reference sequence). This CDR3 is 16 amino acids long. Trimming at V came to 5 bases and at J to 0 bases, leaving 7 bases not matched to a gene. This CDR3 reads CASSPNSGISTDTQYF. CDR3 in DNA: TGTGCCAGTAGTCCCAATAGCGGGATAAGCACAGATACGCAGTATTTT.

The V gene is TRBV7-3, the J gene TRBJ2-2, with 11 positions matching TRBD2. The CDR3 runs 18 residues. The V segment lost 5 bases and the J segment 5 bases; nucleotides outside the gene matches: 13. In germline, CDR1 is SGHTA, CDR2 FQGTGA. The CDR3 protein is CASSDSGTSGQGTGELFF. As DNA, the CDR3 is TGTGCCAGCAGCGACTCCGGGACTAGCGGCCAGGGGACCGGGGAGCTGTTTTTT.

The chain joins TRBV20-1 to TRBJ2-2; 9 bases agree with TRBD2. Germline V lookup: CDR1 DFQATT, CDR2 SNEGSKA (reference sequence). This CDR3 is 15 amino acids long. V gave up 3 bases and J gave up 7 bases; unmatched junction bases: 9. The CDR3 sequence: CSASDSGRGGGELFF. CDR3 nucleotide sequence: TGCAGTGCTAGTGATAGCGGGAGAGGTGGCGGGGAGCTGTTTTTT.

This clone was observed a few times. The chain carries TRBV27 and TRBJ2-2; D call uncertain. Germline V gene sequence: CDR1 MNHEY, CDR2 SMNVEV (reference sequence). The V gene lost 10 bases and the J gene lost 6 bases, with 12 bases spanning the gap. This CDR3 has 12 amino acids. For the CDR3, the DNA is TGTGCCACAAAAACCCGGGCCGGGGAGCTGTTTTTT. Translating it yields CATKTRAGELFF.

V usage is TRBV4-3 and J usage is TRBJ2-1; 7 positions match TRBD2. Trimming removed 6 bases from V and 6 bases from J; junction bases left unmatched: 11. Germline CDR1 reads LGHNA; CDR2 reads YSLEER. CDR3 size: 15 residues. CDR3 bases: TGCGCCAGCAGATCAGGACTAGGCCGATCCAATGAGCAGTTCTTC. Translating gives CASRSGLGRSNEQFF.

The V gene is TRBV14, the J gene TRBJ2-1, with 8 bases matching TRBD1. The trim removed 1 base at V and 8 bases at J, leaving 13 bases unmatched. Germline V lookup: CDR1 SGHDN, CDR2 FVKESK. The CDR3 has 17 residues. CDR3 DNA: TGTGCCAGCAGCCAAGGGGGGATTTGGACAGGGAGAGATGAGCAGTTCTTC. Translation gives CASSQGGIWTGRDEQFF.

The CDR3 DNA is TGTGCCAGCAGTTTGAGTGGGACAGGCTTAATTACTGGAAACACCATATATTTT. This encodes CASSLSGTGLITGNTIYF. This chain uses TRBV28 with TRBJ1-3, with 8 bases fitting TRBD1. CDR1 is MDHEN and CDR2 is SYDVKM in the germline V gene. The CDR3 totals 18 residues. Trimming at V came to 3 bases and at J to 2 bases, leaving 12 bases not matched to a gene.

This clone was observed once. J is TRBJ2-1 and V is TRBV5-6; 10 bases map to TRBD1. There are 16 residues in the CDR3. Germline CDR1 reads SGHDT; CDR2 reads YYEEEE. Trimming cost V 4 bases and J 1 base; bases outside gene matches: 5. DNA for the CDR3: TGTGCCAGCAGCCGGGACAGGGGAGCATCCTACAATGAGCAGTTCTTC. Amino acids: CASSRDRGASYNEQFF.

The chain uses TRBV27 and TRBJ2-5; 11 positions match TRBD2. The germline CDR1 and CDR2 sequences are MNHEY and SMNVEV (reference sequence). V dropped 5 bases and J dropped 4; count of bases not matched to a gene: 9. The CDR3 consists of 16 residues. The CDR3 here is CASSPRGTSGRETQYF. CDR3 bases: TGTGCCAGCAGTCCCCGGGGGACTAGCGGTAGAGAGACCCAGTACTTC.

This clone is a singleton in its sample. The chain couples TRBV27 to TRBJ2-7; 10 bases map to TRBD2. The V gene's germline CDR1 is MNHEY and CDR2 SMNVEV (reference sequence). The CDR3 is made up of 18 amino acids. Trimming removed 2 bases from V and 2 bases from J; junction bases left unmatched: 12. The CDR3 spells CASSLRNLAGGNAYEQYF. The CDR3 coding sequence is TGTGCCAGCAGTTTACGAAATTTAGCGGGAGGAAACGCCTACGAGCAGTACTTC.

This clone has a handful of counts. This chain connects TRBV11-3 to TRBJ2-3; D is uncertain. The V and J ends lost 1 base and 4 bases respectively, with 3 bases between them. CDR3 length: 12 residues. Germline V gene sequence: CDR1 SGHNT, CDR2 YENEEA. CDR3 sequence reads: CASSLAADTQYF. CDR3 coding DNA: TGTGCCAGCAGCTTAGCGGCAGATACGCAGTATTTT.

V is TRBV30 and J is TRBJ1-4; D remains ambiguous. The CDR3 extends over 15 amino acids. V lost 3 bases and J lost 3, with 14 bases in between. CDR1 GTSNPN and CDR2 SVGIG come from the germline V gene (reference sequence). CDR3 amino acids: CAWRPREVANEKLFF. The CDR3 coding sequence is TGTGCCTGGAGACCTCGCGAGGTAGCTAATGAAAAACTGTTTTTT.

The rearrangement links TRBV4-2 to TRBJ1-2; the D gene is possibly TRBD1 (5 bases). V gave up 0 bases and J gave up 2 bases, with 10 bases separating them. This CDR3 is built from 15 residues. From germline, CDR1 is LGHNA and CDR2 YNFKEQ. Here the CDR3 reads CASSQEYRGNYGYTF. DNA for the CDR3: TGTGCCAGCAGCCAAGAATATAGGGGAAACTATGGCTACACCTTC.

The CDR3 DNA is TGTGCCAGCAGTCTAGGACAGGGGCCCAGCGGCTACACCTTC. Protein product: CASSLGQGPSGYTF. The chain combines TRBV25-1 with TRBJ1-2; TRBD1 matches 9 bases. The V gene end was trimmed by 5 bases and the J gene end by 8 bases; junction bases not matched to a gene: 9. The CDR3 length is 14 residues. Looked up from germline, CDR1 is MGHDK and CDR2 is SYGVNS.

The chain links TRBV7-2 to TRBJ2-7, with 8 bases lining up with TRBD1. The V and J ends lost 5 bases and 3 bases, in that order; junction bases with no gene match: 12. Germline V gene data show CDR1 as SGHTA and CDR2 as FQGNSA. This CDR3 contains 16 residues. CDR3 DNA sequence: TGTGCCAGCAGCCACGGACAGGGTTCGATAGGCTACGAGCAGTACTTC. Its translation is CASSHGQGSIGYEQYF. Combining the CDR3 with reference TRBV7-2 and TRBJ2-7 gives the whole variable domain GAGVSQSPSNKVTEKGKDVELRCDPISGHTALYWYRQSLGQGLEFLIYFQGNSAPDKSGLPSDRFSAERTGGSVSTLTIQRTQQEDSAVYLCASSHGQGSIGYEQYFGPGTRLTVT.

This chain links TRBV24-1 with TRBJ2-3, with D possibly TRBD2 on 6 matching bases. Trimming stripped 4 bases from V and 1 base from J, with 8 bases between. The CDR3 runs to 14 residues. Germline CDR1 reads KGHDR; CDR2 reads SFDVKD. The CDR3 sequence is CATSERGGTDTQYF. CDR3 in DNA: TGTGCCACCAGTGAGCGGGGAGGCACAGATACGCAGTATTTT.

The CDR3 coding sequence is TGTGCCACCGAAGCTCCTAGCGGGAGTCAAAATGAGCAGTTCTTC. This translates into CATEAPSGSQNEQFF. The chain couples TRBV24-1 to TRBJ2-1, with TRBD2 matching over 10 bases. CDR1 is KGHDR and CDR2 is SFDVKD in the germline V gene. J gave up 7 bases and V 9 bases, and 11 bases lay outside the gene matches. CDR3 length equals 15 residues.

The chain recombines TRBV28 with TRBJ1-1; D not resolved. V was cut by 1 base and J by 8 bases, with 8 bases left in between. The CDR3 extends over 12 amino acids. Germline CDR1 is MDHEN and CDR2 is SYDVKM. The CDR3: CASSLSVAEAFF. CDR3 sequence (DNA): TGTGCCAGCAGTTTATCTGTAGCCGAAGCTTTCTTT.

The V call is TRBV6-2 or TRBV6-3, the J call TRBJ1-1; no reliable D call. Germline CDR1 MNHEY, CDR2 SVGEGT. CDR3 length: 14 residues. The ends were cut back, 2 bases at V and 4 bases at J, with 11 bases in the middle. DNA of the CDR3: TGTGCCAGCAGTTACACCGCGTCGGGCACTGAAGCTTTCTTT. Translated: CASSYTASGTEAFF.

The CDR3 DNA reads TGTGCCAGCAGTGAAGCACGTCGGGAGACCCAGTACTTC. As protein: CASSEARRETQYF. The gene calls are TRBV2 and TRBJ2-5; D uncertain. This CDR3 contains 13 residues. The V gene's germline CDR1 is SNHLY and CDR2 FYNNEI. V lost 0 bases and J 5 bases, leaving 7 bases between the germline ends.

V is TRBV18 and J is TRBJ1-2, with D hard to call. The V and J ends lost 2 bases and 10 bases respectively, with 17 bases between them. The CDR3 is 14 residues long. Germline V CDR1 and CDR2: KGHSH, LQKENI. The CDR3 region is CASSPDTASDSYTF. The CDR3, as DNA: TGTGCCAGCTCACCAGACACAGCGTCGGACTCCTACACCTTC.

This chain joins TRBV5-1 and TRBJ2-7; D gene unclear. The ends were cut back, 0 bases at V and 4 bases at J, with 8 bases in the middle. Looked up from germline, CDR1 is SGHRS and CDR2 is YFSETQ. The CDR3 contains 13 residues. As DNA, the CDR3 is TGCGCCAGCAGCTTGGAAGTAGCTTACGAGCAGTACTTC. Translation: CASSLEVAYEQYF. Full variable domain (rest looked up from reference TRBV5-1 and TRBJ2-7): KAGVTQTPRYLIKTRGQQVTLSCSPISGHRSVSWYQQTPGQGLQFLFEYFSETQRNKGNFPGRFSGRQFSNSRSEMNVSTLELGDSALYLCASSLEVAYEQYFGPGTRLTVT.

This clone was picked up one time. V and J are TRBV7-9 and TRBJ2-7, with D hard to call. The ends were cut back, 5 bases at V and 3 bases at J, with 8 bases in the middle. Looked up from germline, CDR1 is SEHNR and CDR2 is FQNEAQ (reference sequence). The length of the CDR3 is 12 residues. In DNA form, the CDR3 reads TGTGCCAGCAGCACTACCTACTACGAGCAGTACTTC. It is translated as CASSTTYYEQYF.

V gene TRBV6-6 combines with J gene TRBJ2-3, with 9 positions matching TRBD2. The CDR3 is 14 amino acids. Losses at the gene ends were 5 bases for V and 0 bases for J; bases not matched to a gene: 0. The germline CDR1 and CDR2 sequences are MNHNY and SVGAGI (reference sequence). CDR3 protein: CASSTSGSTDTQYF. The CDR3 DNA is TGTGCCAGCAGTACTAGCGGGAGCACAGATACGCAGTATTTT.

CDR3 nucleotides: TGTGCCAGCAGTTTACCCGGACAGGGGGCTCCGAACAATGAGCAGTTCTTC. This encodes CASSLPGQGAPNNEQFF. The chain joins TRBV27 to TRBJ2-1; 11 bases are a match to TRBD1. Germline V lookup: CDR1 MNHEY, CDR2 SMNVEV (reference sequence). The CDR3 runs to 17 residues. V was pared by 2 bases and J by 5 bases, with 8 bases of the junction left unmatched.

This chain connects TRBV19 to TRBJ2-2; TRBD2 aligns across 11 bases. This CDR3 spans 21 amino acids. Germline V gives CDR1 LNHDA, CDR2 SQIVND (reference sequence). With V trimmed by 3 bases and J by 5 bases, 20 bases remained unmatched. The CDR3 nucleotides are TGTGCCAGTAGTATCCATAGCGGGAGGGCCTTGGGTTGGGTCGGAACCGGGGAGCTGTTTTTT. Protein sequence: CASSIHSGRALGWVGTGELFF.

The chain couples TRBV5-6 to TRBJ2-3; 7 bases are a match to TRBD2. Germline V gene sequence: CDR1 SGHDT, CDR2 YYEEEE. V shed 3 bases, J shed 8 bases, and the junction held 9 bases outside the gene matches. There are 14 residues in the CDR3. The CDR3 DNA reads TGTGCCAGCAGCTCCGACTCAGGGAGGGGTACGCAGTATTTT. Amino acid sequence: CASSSDSGRGTQYF.

This clone came up a few times. The rearrangement joins TRBV3-1 (or the pseudogene TRBV3-2) to TRBJ2-7; possibly TRBD1 for D (6 bases). Germline lookup yields CDR1 LGHDT and CDR2 YNNKEL (reference sequence). V lost 6 bases and J 6 bases, leaving 12 bases between the germline ends. This CDR3 has 12 amino acids. This CDR3 is CASSIGQFEQYF. The CDR3 DNA reads as TGTGCCAGCAGTATCGGACAGTTCGAGCAGTACTTC.

The chain has TRBV2 and TRBJ2-7, with TRBD1 identical over 8 bases. Trimming removed 1 base from V and 2 bases from J; junction bases left unmatched: 4. Germline CDR1 reads SNHLY; CDR2 reads FYNNEI. CDR3 length equals 15 residues. The CDR3 DNA reads TGTGCCAGCAGTGAAGGGCAGGGGGCGGCCTACGAGCAGTACTTC. The encoded protein is CASSEGQGAAYEQYF.

On this clone: In the same sample, other DNA sequences code for this CDR3. J is TRBJ2-7 and V is TRBV5-1, with D tentatively TRBD1 (5 bases). Trimming shortened V by 1 base and J by 5 bases, and 13 bases separated the two germline ends. The length of the CDR3 is 14 residues. The germline CDR1 and CDR2 sequences are SGHRS and YFSETQ. The CDR3 protein is CASSLTQGQHEQYF. The CDR3 DNA follows: TGCGCCAGCAGCTTGACGCAGGGTCAACACGAGCAGTACTTC.

The J gene is TRBJ2-1, the V gene TRBV5-1; D gene uncertain. The CDR3 runs 12 residues. Germline V gene data show CDR1 as SGHRS and CDR2 as YFSETQ. The V and J ends lost 2 bases and 7 bases respectively, with 7 bases between them. The CDR3 spells CASSFDWNEQFF. DNA of the CDR3: TGCGCCAGCAGCTTTGACTGGAATGAGCAGTTCTTC.